This T cell receptor beta chain originates from a study of blood T cell repertoires in COVID-19. Study summary: Acute and convalescent COVID-19 samples came from the United States, Italy and Spain. Nucleic acid was either cDNA or gDNA, and it came from T cells, B-cell-depleted T cells, or PBMCs.

As originally analysed: Amplification from reference gene primers served as the basis for estimated nucleated cell counts. TCRdb keeps only in-frame clones here, not all; method: immunoSEQ multiplex PCR. Clone size and the V and J calls come from that table; the DNA yielded D and trimming. The sample gives 39,000 or so clones, around 81% of which show up once; 30% to 40% is in the top ten. With 0 bases clipped from V and 6 bases from J, the junction kept 5 bases outside the gene matches. This CDR3 has 15 residues. Germline V CDR1 and CDR2: SGDLS, YYNGEE. This sequence originates from a man aged 40-55 years with active or convalescent COVID-19. V gene TRBV9 combines with J gene TRBJ2-2; 7 nucleotides match TRBD2. The specimen sequenced was peripheral blood. Written as DNA, the CDR3 is TGTGCCAGCAGCGTAGGGGAGGGCCCGCCCGGGGAGCTGTTTTTT. This translates into CASSVGEGPPGELFF.